These 31 T cell receptor beta chains share one sample of origin, sequenced in a study of human T cells and chemical hapten exposure. MiXCR was run by TCRdb on the RACE reads, yielding one entry per CDR3 protein. The sample comprises approximately 25,000 distinct CDR3 sequences, roughly a tenth of which are singletons, and approximately 7% rests with the top ten. Time point defined: patch test 2, 6 weeks after DPC sensitization. Treatment noted: therapeutic diphenylcyclopropenone sensitization with weekly scalp DPC. The input for sequencing was whole blood, taken in connection with sensitization to the hapten diphenylcyclopropenone (DPC). The source is a man aged 25 to 40 with alopecia areata. Some clones in this sample may be carry-over from other donors' samples.

This clonotype showed up many times. The chain recombines TRBV11-2 with TRBJ1-6; a possible D gene is TRBD1 (6 bases). The CDR3 loop spans 16 amino acids. V was cut by 5 bases and J by 3 bases, with 14 bases left in between. Germline CDR1 is SGHAT and CDR2 is FQNNGV. CDR3 nucleotide sequence: TGTGCCAGCAGCGGGGGCACTGGGGACTATAATTCACCCCTCCACTTT. This sequence encodes CASSGGTGDYNSPLHF.

This clonotype was counted ten times or more. The gene calls are TRBV29-1 and TRBJ1-1; D gene uncertain. CDR1 and CDR2 from the germline V gene are SQVTM and ANQGSEA. Trimming removed 0 bases at V and 1 base at J, with 3 bases between. The CDR3 contains 12 residues. The CDR3 here is CSVEDPNTEAFF. The DNA for the CDR3 is TGCAGCGTTGAAGACCCGAACACTGAAGCTTTCTTT.

This clonotype was detected ten times or more. The rearrangement links TRBV18 to TRBJ1-5; D gene uncertain. From germline, CDR1 is KGHSH and CDR2 LQKENI. The CDR3 has 16 amino acids. Trimming cost V 1 base and J 2 bases, with 12 bases left between them. CDR3 in amino acids: CASSPLGVSGNQPQHF. Written as DNA, the CDR3 is TGTGCCAGCTCACCACTGGGAGTTTCAGGCAATCAGCCCCAGCATTTT.

In this sample, this clonotype turned up many times. The rearrangement links TRBV15 to TRBJ2-1; 11 bases are a match to TRBD2. V lost 5 bases to trimming and J lost 5 bases; unmatched junction nucleotides: 2. Germline values: CDR1 LNHNV, CDR2 YYDKDF (reference sequence). This CDR3 is 14 amino acids long. In nucleotides, the CDR3 is TGTGCCACCAGCGGGACTAGCGGTCACAATGAGCAGTTCTTC. This sequence encodes CATSGTSGHNEQFF.

The chain uses TRBV3-1 and TRBJ1-4; a weak D match, TRBD1 (5 bases). In germline, CDR1 is LGHDT, CDR2 YNNKEL (reference sequence). The CDR3 contains 14 residues. Trimming removed 6 bases from V and 8 bases from J, with 16 bases in between. This chain's CDR3 is CASRRDQSGEKLFF. CDR3 sequence (DNA): TGTGCCAGCAGGAGGGACCAGAGCGGAGAAAAACTGTTTTTT.

There are many counts of this clonotype. The rearrangement links TRBV6-6 to TRBJ2-1, with 8 bases that match TRBD2. Per the germline V gene, CDR1 is MNHNY and CDR2 is SVGAGI (reference sequence). This CDR3 has 13 residues. The trim removed 11 bases at V and 5 bases at J, leaving 8 bases unmatched. Here the CDR3 DNA reads TGTGCCGGCCGACTAGCGCCGGACAATGAGCAGTTCTTC. It encodes CAGRLAPDNEQFF.

This clonotype came up a few times. The chain combines TRBV4-3 with TRBJ1-4; no clear D gene. Germline lookup yields CDR1 LGHNA and CDR2 YSLEER. The CDR3 sequence is 14 residues long. The V gene lost 3 bases and the J gene lost 3 bases, with 8 bases spanning the gap. CDR3 sequence reads: CASSQSVANEKLFF. The CDR3 DNA sequence: TGCGCCAGCAGCCAGAGCGTAGCTAATGAAAAACTGTTTTTT.

The sample holds a few counts of this clonotype. This chain joins TRBV7-2 and TRBJ2-1; either TRBD1 or TRBD2 may fit D (6 bases each). The germline CDR1 and CDR2 sequences are SGHTA and FQGNSA. This CDR3 comprises 23 residues. Trimming removed 1 base from V and 0 bases from J, with 31 bases in between. The CDR3 loop reads CASSLGGQGGALAIPSSYNEQFF. The CDR3 DNA is TGTGCCAGCAGCTTAGGGGGGCAGGGAGGAGCACTAGCTATACCTTCCTCCTACAATGAGCAGTTCTTC.

V gene TRBV6-5 combines with J gene TRBJ1-2; 9 bases agree with TRBD1. Germline trimming cut 6 bases from V and 3 bases from J; bases unmatched to any gene: 14. This CDR3 spans 17 amino acids. Germline V gene sequence: CDR1 MNHEY, CDR2 SVGAGI. This chain's CDR3 is CASRDGLQTGGDYGYTF. In DNA, the CDR3 is TGTGCCAGCAGGGACGGACTCCAGACAGGGGGGGACTATGGCTACACCTTC.

This clonotype was picked up many times. The chain couples TRBV6-2 or TRBV6-3 to TRBJ1-2; TRBD1 aligns across 10 bases. This CDR3 spans 17 amino acids. CDR1 MNHEY and CDR2 SVGEGT come from the germline V gene. V shed 4 bases, J shed 5 bases, and the junction held 13 bases outside the gene matches. The CDR3 sequence: CASSSPSGDRGGYGYTF. The CDR3, as DNA: TGTGCCAGCAGTTCACCCTCCGGGGACAGGGGAGGATATGGCTACACCTTC.

This clonotype rates as medium-sized. The gene calls are TRBV11-2 and TRBJ2-5, with 12 bases lining up with TRBD2. Per the germline V gene, CDR1 is SGHAT and CDR2 is FQNNGV. The CDR3 length is 16 residues. V shed 5 bases and J 1 base; nucleotides not matched to a gene: 5. DNA of the CDR3: TGTGCCAGCAGCCGGACTAGCGGGACCTTCCAAGAGACCCAGTACTTC. Translating it yields CASSRTSGTFQETQYF.

This chain links TRBV6-1 with TRBJ1-5; D may be TRBD1 (6 bases). Germline values: CDR1 MNHNS, CDR2 SASEGT. This CDR3 is 18 amino acids long. V lost 4 bases to trimming and J lost 0 bases, with 19 bases between them. CDR3 coding DNA: TGTGCCAGCAGTGTGCAACCGTCAGGGGTCGGTAGCAATCAGCCCCAGCATTTT. This codes for CASSVQPSGVGSNQPQHF.

This clonotype was detected a few times. DNA of the CDR3: TGTGCCAGCAGCTTGGTTGGGGACTTAGAAGCTTTCTTT. Its protein is CASSLVGDLEAFF. This sequence joins TRBV5-5 and TRBJ1-1, with D perhaps TRBD1 (5 bases). Deletions cut 0 bases from V and 8 bases from J, with 11 bases between. This CDR3 comprises 13 residues. CDR1 and CDR2 from the germline V gene are SGHKS and YYEKEE (reference sequence).

The rearrangement uses TRBV2 and TRBJ1-1; D unresolved. This CDR3 region has 13 residues. Trimming took 6 bases from V and 1 from J, leaving 9 bases between them. CDR1 is SNHLY, CDR2 FYNNEI, per germline. The CDR3 sequence is CASRFQRNTEAFF. The DNA of the CDR3 is TGTGCCAGCAGGTTTCAGAGGAACACTGAAGCTTTCTTT.

This clonotype occurred many times. CDR3 protein: CSARGGGGYTDTQYF. CDR3 coding DNA: TGCAGTGCTAGAGGTGGCGGGGGGTACACAGATACGCAGTATTTT. The chain combines TRBV20-1 with TRBJ2-3; 8 bases fit TRBD2. After removal of 1 base from V and 2 bases from J, the junction contained 5 bases not matched to a gene. The CDR3 totals 15 residues. The germline gives CDR1 DFQATT, CDR2 SNEGSKA (reference sequence).

This clonotype appeared many times. The V and J genes are TRBV19 and TRBJ1-5, with D possibly TRBD1 on 6 matching bases. V lost 8 bases and J lost 5, with 16 bases in between. The CDR3 has 14 residues. Germline CDR1 and CDR2: LNHDA and SQIVND (reference sequence). CDR3 residues: CASGIHRQDQPQHF. CDR3 nucleotide sequence: TGTGCCAGTGGAATTCACCGACAGGATCAGCCCCAGCATTTT. The variable domain in full, with the rest retrieved from reference TRBV19 and TRBJ1-5, is DGGITQSPKYLFRKEGQNVTLSCEQNLNHDAMYWYRQDPGQGLRLIYYSQIVNDFQKGDIAEGYSVSREKKESFPLTVTSAQKNPTAFYLCASGIHRQDQPQHFGDGTRLSIL.

The chain has TRBV27 and TRBJ1-5, with D possibly matching TRBD1 (6 bases). The germline V gene has CDR1 MNHEY and CDR2 SMNVEV (reference sequence). V gave up 6 bases and J gave up 5 bases, with 17 bases separating them. CDR3 length: 15 residues. The CDR3 DNA follows: TGTGCCAGCAGCGGGGGCCTCCCGGGAGATCAGCCCCAGCATTTT. It specifies CASSGGLPGDQPQHF.

This clonotype occurred many times. The junction and the germline gene differ at one end; a read error may be behind it. The DNA for the CDR3 is TGTGCCAGCAGTGCCGGACAGGCCGAAGTTTTCTTT. This codes for CASSAGQAEVFF. The genes are TRBV6-5 and TRBJ1-1, with 7 nucleotides matching TRBD1. Germline loops: CDR1 MNHEY, CDR2 SVGAGI. The CDR3 covers 12 residues.

This chain uses TRBV29-1 with TRBJ1-2; tentatively, D is TRBD1 (6 bases). The germline gives CDR1 SQVTM, CDR2 ANQGSEA. V was shortened by 2 bases and J by 1 base, with 11 bases between the two germline ends. CDR3 length equals 14 residues. The CDR3 is CSVEMGAYNYGYTF. The DNA of the CDR3 is TGCAGCGTTGAAATGGGGGCATATAACTATGGCTACACCTTC.

This clonotype was detected many times. The rearrangement uses TRBV12-3 or TRBV12-4 and TRBJ2-2, with 11 bases aligning to TRBD2. V lost 3 bases and J lost 8; bases outside the gene matches: 14. The CDR3 length is 18 residues. The CDR3 reads CASSFPPTSGEYTGELFF. CDR3 coding DNA: TGTGCCAGCAGTTTCCCCCCGACTAGCGGGGAATATACAGGGGAGCTGTTTTTT.

This clonotype was seen more than once but under ten times. V and J are TRBV3-1 and TRBJ2-1; 11 bases line up with TRBD2. Per the germline V gene, CDR1 is LGHDT and CDR2 is YNNKEL (reference sequence). Trimming cost V 6 bases and J 4 bases; bases outside gene matches: 5. This CDR3 has 15 residues. This CDR3 reads CASSPGTSGYNEQFF. The CDR3 DNA follows: TGTGCCAGCAGTCCCGGGACTAGCGGATACAATGAGCAGTTCTTC.

The sample holds many counts of this clonotype. V and J are TRBV29-1 and TRBJ2-1; TRBD2 is a possible D gene (6 bases). Germline V gene lookup returns CDR1 SQVTM and CDR2 ANQGSEA. CDR3 size: 14 residues. Trimming pared 3 bases from V and 0 bases from J, leaving 9 bases between. The CDR3 DNA is TGCAGCGTTGACTCCGGGAGCTCCTACAATGAGCAGTTCTTC. It is translated as CSVDSGSSYNEQFF.

This clonotype occurred a few times. The chain recombines TRBV29-1 with TRBJ2-2, with TRBD2 as a possible D gene (6 bases). Germline V gene lookup returns CDR1 SQVTM and CDR2 ANQGSEA. V lost 3 bases and J 6 bases, leaving 14 bases between the germline ends. CDR3 length: 14 amino acids. The CDR3 DNA follows: TGCAGCGTTGATTTGGGGGAGGACGCCGGGGAGCTGTTTTTT. This encodes CSVDLGEDAGELFF.

This clonotype was seen repeatedly, ten times or more. This chain connects TRBV6-2 or TRBV6-3 to TRBJ1-2; D is unresolved. From germline, CDR1 is MNHEY and CDR2 SVGEGT. The CDR3 sequence is 11 residues long. Trimming removed 5 bases from V and 5 bases from J, with 6 bases in between. The CDR3 DNA reads TGTGCCAGCAGTGAGTCTTATGGCTACACCTTC. Encoded protein: CASSESYGYTF.

This clonotype has only a few counts. The chain carries TRBV5-1 and TRBJ1-1; 10 bases are a match to TRBD1. The CDR3 is 17 amino acids. Germline-derived CDR1 and CDR2 are SGHRS and YFSETQ. V lost 4 bases and J lost 0; bases outside the gene matches: 9. The CDR3 DNA follows: TGCGCCAGCAGCATGACAGGGGGCGCGGCGGTGAACACTGAAGCTTTCTTT. It is translated as CASSMTGGAAVNTEAFF. Complete variable domain (other parts from reference TRBV5-1 and TRBJ1-1): KAGVTQTPRYLIKTRGQQVTLSCSPISGHRSVSWYQQTPGQGLQFLFEYFSETQRNKGNFPGRFSGRQFSNSRSEMNVSTLELGDSALYLCASSMTGGAAVNTEAFFGQGTRLTVV.

This clonotype was counted a few times. This chain connects TRBV18 to TRBJ1-1; the D is unclear. This CDR3 has 12 amino acids. Germline lookup yields CDR1 KGHSH and CDR2 LQKENI. The V end lost 3 bases, the J end lost 9 bases, and 11 bases lay between the germline ends. The CDR3 region is CASSPPLDKAFF. CDR3 nucleotides: TGTGCCAGCTCACCTCCTCTCGACAAAGCTTTCTTT.

The table lists this clonotype with many counts. The J gene is TRBJ2-1, the V gene TRBV11-3; D possibly matches TRBD1 or TRBD2 (5 bases each). With 5 bases removed from V and 0 bases from J, the gap between germline ends came to 17 bases. CDR1 SGHNT and CDR2 YENEEA come from the germline V gene. The CDR3 runs 17 residues. CDR3 in amino acids: CASSRGQQAPSYNEQFF. The CDR3 DNA sequence: TGTGCCAGCAGCCGGGGCCAGCAGGCGCCCTCCTACAATGAGCAGTTCTTC.

In this sample, this clonotype turned up many times. The genes are TRBV6-2 or TRBV6-3 and TRBJ1-4; possible D gene TRBD1, 6 bases. The CDR3 extends over 12 amino acids. Germline CDR1 is MNHEY and CDR2 is SVGEGT. Trimming stripped 5 bases from V and 16 bases from J, with 17 bases between. The CDR3 protein is CASSAPDRRGFF. The CDR3 DNA is TGTGCCAGCAGTGCGCCCGACAGGCGTGGGTTTTTT.

The chain has TRBV6-5 and TRBJ1-1, with 8 bases lining up with TRBD1. Trimming cost V 6 bases and J 4 bases; bases outside gene matches: 7. CDR1 and CDR2 from the germline V gene are MNHEY and SVGAGI. The CDR3 is 14 amino acids. The CDR3 coding sequence is TGTGCCAGCAGCTCGACAGGGGTAGGCACTGAAGCTTTCTTT. Its translation is CASSSTGVGTEAFF.

The genes are TRBV11-3 and TRBJ2-3; 9 positions agree with TRBD2. This CDR3 comprises 16 residues. Germline V lookup: CDR1 SGHNT, CDR2 YENEEA. V lost 4 bases, J lost 0 bases, and 5 bases stayed unmatched. For the CDR3, the DNA is TGTGCCAGCAGCTCGCGGCGGGAGGGAAGCACAGATACGCAGTATTTT. Translating gives CASSSRREGSTDTQYF.

This clonotype was detected ten times or more. V usage is TRBV10-1 and J usage is TRBJ2-1, with TRBD1 matching over 8 bases. CDR3 length equals 13 residues. J gave up 9 bases and V 6 bases, and 7 bases lay outside the gene matches. Per the germline V gene, CDR1 is WNHNN and CDR2 is SYGVQD (reference sequence). The CDR3 DNA follows: TGCGCCAGCAGCGGACAGGGAGCGGCTGAGCAGTTCTTC. Translating gives CASSGQGAAEQFF.